The clone carrying this TCR beta chain was detected a few times. Its antigen is unknown. Other DNA sequences in this specimen translate into the identical CDR3. This entry belongs to a study of cytomegalovirus exposure and HLA in healthy donors. Study outcomes and limitations: Presence/absence results assume similar sequencing depth per donor, which may not hold.

The CDR3 totals 13 residues. Trimming shortened V by 2 bases and J by 1 base, and 6 bases separated the two germline ends. Germline CDR1 and CDR2: SGHRS and YFSETQ. PCR involved 60 Vbeta and 13 Jbeta primers. Sequencing used immunoSEQ multiplex PCR; TCRdb keeps in-frame clones, though not all of them. Of 90,000 to 130,000 clones in the sample, 75% to 90% were seen once. This TCR was recovered from a man aged 35 to 55 in good health and CMV-seronegative. The genes are TRBV5-1 and TRBJ1-1, with D possibly TRBD1 on 5 matching bases. The sample comprised PBMCs. CDR3 nucleotide sequence: TGCGCCAGCAGCTTACAGGAGAACACTGAAGCTTTCTTT. Translated, it gives CASSLQENTEAFF. Variable domain in full (rest from reference TRBV5-1 and TRBJ1-1): KAGVTQTPRYLIKTRGQQVTLSCSPISGHRSVSWYQQTPGQGLQFLFEYFSETQRNKGNFPGRFSGRQFSNSRSEMNVSTLELGDSALYLCASSLQENTEAFFGQGTRLTVV.